The present entry profiles one TCR beta chain with its context. This sample is part of a study of blood T cell repertoires in COVID-19. Looking at the study overall: From T cells, B-cell-depleted T cells, or PBMCs came the material, which was cDNA or gDNA.

With 3 bases removed from V and 2 bases from J, the gap between germline ends came to 14 bases. CDR1 and CDR2 from the germline V gene are LNHDA and SQIVND (reference sequence). The CDR3 is made up of 16 amino acids. Method: immunoSEQ multiplex PCR; TCRdb's copy keeps in-frame clones and lacks some. The data show about 120,000 clones, around 87% seen once. The sample consisted of peripheral blood. This clonotype was sampled from a man in his fifties or sixties with acute or convalescent COVID-19. The V gene is TRBV19, the J gene TRBJ1-5, with D perhaps TRBD1 (6 bases). The CDR3, as DNA: TGTGCCAGTAGTATGAGACAGGAGTCCGGCAATCAGCCCCAGCATTTT. Translated, it gives CASSMRQESGNQPQHF.